The rows below give T cell receptor beta chains drawn from one sample of a study of T cells after yellow fever vaccination. In TCRdb, the 5' RACE reads were re-called with MiXCR into one record per CDR3 protein. Of more than 80,000 distinct CDR3 sequences in the sample, 4.5% to 6% were seen once. The specimen comprised CD8+ T cells sorted from PBMCs, sampled 10 days after the yellow fever booster vaccination. The receptors here all came from a man between 18 and 35 years old who received the YFV17D yellow fever vaccine. The CDR3 runs from the conserved cysteine through the conserved F or W. A D gene is named only where the DNA matches it firmly. Some rows mark clone size as missing; the rest say once, few, many or name a class of expanded clone.

J | size | D | V | DNA | CDR3
TRBJ2-1 | few | TRBD2 | TRBV9 | TGTGCCAGCAGCTCGAGGACTAGCGGGGACTACAATGAGCAGTTCTTC | CASSSRTSGDYNEQFF
TRBJ1-1 | few | TRBD1 | TRBV7-9 | TGTGCCAGCAGCTTACGCCCGGGACAGAGGCTTTTTAGCACTGAAGCTTTCTTT | CASSLRPGQRLFSTEAFF
TRBJ2-3 | many | . | TRBV15 | TGTGCCACCAGCGTACAGAGGGGAGCCGGAGATACGCAGTATTTT | CATSVQRGAGDTQYF
TRBJ2-5 | . | TRBD1 | TRBV4-3 | TGCGCCAGCAGCCTGAGACAGGGGCCTTACGGGGAGACCCAGTACTTC | CASSLRQGPYGETQYF
TRBJ2-7 | . | . | TRBV6-5 | TGTGCCAGCAGTTCTTCAGGGGCCACGCCGTACGAGCAGTACTTC | CASSSSGATPYEQYF
TRBJ2-7 | few | TRBD2 | TRBV6-1 | TGTGCCAGCCGAACGGGGGGGATCGACGAGCAGTACTTC | CASRTGGIDEQYF
TRBJ2-3 | many | TRBD1 | TRBV6-2/TRBV6-3 | TGTGCCAGCAGGGGGACAGCAGGAGATACGCAGTATTTT | CASRGTAGDTQYF
TRBJ2-1 | many | . | TRBV5-1 | TGCGCCAGCAGCTTCTTCGGGGACAATGAGCAGTTCTTC | CASSFFGDNEQFF
TRBJ2-7 | . | . | TRBV27 | TGTGCCAGCAGCTCTGGTACCGAGCAGTACTTC | CASSSGTEQYF
TRBJ2-1 | . | . | TRBV5-1 | TGCGCCAGCAGCTTGTCACGTATCCTAGGGGGATACAATGAGCAGTTCTTC | CASSLSRILGGYNEQFF
TRBJ2-2 | . | . | TRBV6-5 | TGTGCCAGCAGTTACAAGGGTACCGGGGAGCTGTTTTTT | CASSYKGTGELFF
TRBJ1-1 | . | . | TRBV30 | TGTGCCTGGAGTGTAGAAGGGTTGAACACTGAAGCTTTCTTT | CAWSVEGLNTEAFF
TRBJ1-4 | . | . | TRBV4-1 | TGCGCCAGCACCCACGGGGGGGCTAATGAAAAACTGTTTTTT | CASTHGGANEKLFF
TRBJ1-2 | . | . | TRBV15 | TGTGCCACCAGCAGTCCGACAGGCCGAAGGACAAACTATGGCTACACCTTC | CATSSPTGRRTNYGYTF
TRBJ2-7 | . | . | TRBV3-1 | TGTGCCAGCAGCCCGAAGGGTAGCTCCTACGAGCAGTACTTC | CASSPKGSSYEQYF
TRBJ2-1 | . | . | TRBV5-4 | TGTGCCAGCAGCTTGGCTCTGGGGCAGGCGTACAATGAGCAGTTCTTC | CASSLALGQAYNEQFF
TRBJ2-1 | many | . | TRBV11-2 | TGTGCCAGCAGCCTCGGCCCCGGTGGCAATGAGCAGTTCTTC | CASSLGPGGNEQFF
TRBJ2-3 | many | . | TRBV4-1 | TGCGCCAGCAGCCATGACGGGAAGCTAAGCACAGATACGCAGTATTTT | CASSHDGKLSTDTQYF
TRBJ1-4 | . | . | TRBV7-2 | TGTGCCAGCAGCGAACGGGGGGGCAGGAATGAAAAACTGTTTTTT | CASSERGGRNEKLFF
TRBJ2-7 | few | . | TRBV2 | TGTGCCAGCAGTGATACGGTAGAGTTAACGTACGAGCAGTACTTC | CASSDTVELTYEQYF
TRBJ2-5 | many | TRBD2 | TRBV10-2 | TGCGCCAGCTCTGGACTAGCCGAAGAGACCCAGTACTTC | CASSGLAEETQYF
TRBJ2-2 | . | TRBD2 | TRBV7-9 | TGTGCCAGCAGCTTCCTTAGCGGGGCGATCGGGGAGCTGTTTTTT | CASSFLSGAIGELFF
TRBJ2-7 | . | TRBD1 | TRBV4-1 | TGCGCCAGCAGCCAAGATATGGGGACAGCAGCCTACGAGCAGTACTTC | CASSQDMGTAAYEQYF
TRBJ2-6 | . | . | TRBV5-6 | TGTGCCAGCAGCTTGGCCGGGAGAGGCCCAGAAAGCTCTGGGGCCAACGTCCTGACTTTC | CASSLAGRGPESSGANVLTF
TRBJ1-3 | . | TRBD1 | TRBV20-1 | TGCAGTGCTAGAGAGAAGACAGGGGCAATTTTTGGAAACACCATATATTTT | CSAREKTGAIFGNTIYF
TRBJ2-3 | few | TRBD1 | TRBV3-1 | TGTGCCAGCAGCCCGGGACAGGGGCGGACAGATACGCAGTATTTT | CASSPGQGRTDTQYF
TRBJ2-3 | . | TRBD2 | TRBV7-3 | TGTGCCAGCAGCTTAAAAGCGGGACTCCCCCCGCAGTATTTT | CASSLKAGLPPQYF
TRBJ2-3 | many | TRBD1 | TRBV7-9 | TGTGCCAGCAGCTTATTCCAGGACAGGGGGAGAACTAGCACAGATACGCAGTATTTT | CASSLFQDRGRTSTDTQYF
TRBJ1-4 | . | TRBD1 | TRBV5-1 | TGCGCCAGCAGCTTGGGACAGGGAAACGCGGAGGAAAAACTGTTTTTT | CASSLGQGNAEEKLFF
TRBJ1-1 | . | . | TRBV27 | TGTGCCAGCAGCCATCCCGGGGAAACTGAAGCTTTCTTT | CASSHPGETEAFF
TRBJ1-5 | . | . | TRBV12-3/TRBV12-4 | TGTGCCAGCGGCACCGGTGGTCATCAGCCCCAGCATTTT | CASGTGGHQPQHF
TRBJ2-2 | many | . | TRBV12-5 | TGTGCTAGTGCCGAGGGGACCGGGGAGCTGTTTTTT | CASAEGTGELFF
TRBJ1-1 | . | . | TRBV7-2 | TGTGCCAGCAGCCGGGGGGTCGGGGCTTTCTTT | CASSRGVGAFF
TRBJ2-1 | . | . | TRBV12-3/TRBV12-4 | TGTGCCAGCAGTTTAGTGGGGCTCTCCTACAATGAGCAGTTCTTC | CASSLVGLSYNEQFF
TRBJ2-5 | . | . | TRBV6-6 | TGTGCCAGCAGAACTCAGCGGAAAGAGACCCAGTACTTC | CASRTQRKETQYF
TRBJ1-1 | many | . | TRBV5-1 | TGCGCCAGCAGATTGTCGGGACTACACACTGAAGCTTTCTTT | CASRLSGLHTEAFF
TRBJ2-1 | . | . | TRBV29-1 | TGCAGCGTTGTTCCTGGGGGGAATGAGCAGTTCTTC | CSVVPGGNEQFF
TRBJ2-3 | . | TRBD2 | TRBV7-6 | TGTGCCAGCAGCTTAGCGGCTGTAGCGGGGGGTCCCACAGATACGCAGTATTTT | CASSLAAVAGGPTDTQYF
TRBJ1-2 | few | TRBD1 | TRBV3-1 | TGTGCCAGCAGCCATGGACAGGGAACTTTCTATGGCTACACCTTC | CASSHGQGTFYGYTF
TRBJ2-3 | few | TRBD1 | TRBV28 | TGTGCCAGCAGTTTATCTGGACAGGAAAGTTACTATAGCACAGATACGCAGTATTTT | CASSLSGQESYYSTDTQYF
TRBJ2-2 | . | TRBD1 | TRBV19 | TGTGCCAGTAGTATTGGACAGGGTACCGGGGAGCTGTTTTTT | CASSIGQGTGELFF
TRBJ2-3 | many | TRBD2 | TRBV7-6 | TGTGCCAGCAGCTCGTGGACTAGCGGGGGGATAACAGATACGCAGTATTTT | CASSSWTSGGITDTQYF
TRBJ2-1 | many | . | TRBV12-3/TRBV12-4 | TGTGCCAGCAGCCTCCCCCGGGACACGGCCCTAACGGAGCAGTTCTTC | CASSLPRDTALTEQFF
TRBJ2-5 | few | TRBD2 | TRBV15 | TGTGCCACCAGCAGAGATTCCCAGCGGGGGGGAGGAGAGACCCAGTACTTC | CATSRDSQRGGGETQYF
TRBJ1-2 | . | . | TRBV7-9 | TGTGCCAGCAGCTTACCTACGGACCTAAGGGCTGATGGCTACACCTTC | CASSLPTDLRADGYTF
TRBJ2-5 | . | . | TRBV6-2/TRBV6-3 | TGTGCCAGCAGTTACGGCGCGGGGACCCCTCAAGAGACCCAGTACTTC | CASSYGAGTPQETQYF
TRBJ2-1 | many | TRBD1 | TRBV11-2 | TGTGCCAGCAGCTCGACAGGGGGCGATGAGCAGTTCTTC | CASSSTGGDEQFF
TRBJ2-2 | few | . | TRBV7-8 | TGTGCCAGCAGGGGTCGGATGGGGACCACGAACACCGGGGAGCTGTTTTTT | CASRGRMGTTNTGELFF
TRBJ2-1 | . | TRBD1 | TRBV5-6 | TGTGCCAGCAGCTTGGTTGGGACAGGAGGGTACAATGAGCAGTTCTTC | CASSLVGTGGYNEQFF